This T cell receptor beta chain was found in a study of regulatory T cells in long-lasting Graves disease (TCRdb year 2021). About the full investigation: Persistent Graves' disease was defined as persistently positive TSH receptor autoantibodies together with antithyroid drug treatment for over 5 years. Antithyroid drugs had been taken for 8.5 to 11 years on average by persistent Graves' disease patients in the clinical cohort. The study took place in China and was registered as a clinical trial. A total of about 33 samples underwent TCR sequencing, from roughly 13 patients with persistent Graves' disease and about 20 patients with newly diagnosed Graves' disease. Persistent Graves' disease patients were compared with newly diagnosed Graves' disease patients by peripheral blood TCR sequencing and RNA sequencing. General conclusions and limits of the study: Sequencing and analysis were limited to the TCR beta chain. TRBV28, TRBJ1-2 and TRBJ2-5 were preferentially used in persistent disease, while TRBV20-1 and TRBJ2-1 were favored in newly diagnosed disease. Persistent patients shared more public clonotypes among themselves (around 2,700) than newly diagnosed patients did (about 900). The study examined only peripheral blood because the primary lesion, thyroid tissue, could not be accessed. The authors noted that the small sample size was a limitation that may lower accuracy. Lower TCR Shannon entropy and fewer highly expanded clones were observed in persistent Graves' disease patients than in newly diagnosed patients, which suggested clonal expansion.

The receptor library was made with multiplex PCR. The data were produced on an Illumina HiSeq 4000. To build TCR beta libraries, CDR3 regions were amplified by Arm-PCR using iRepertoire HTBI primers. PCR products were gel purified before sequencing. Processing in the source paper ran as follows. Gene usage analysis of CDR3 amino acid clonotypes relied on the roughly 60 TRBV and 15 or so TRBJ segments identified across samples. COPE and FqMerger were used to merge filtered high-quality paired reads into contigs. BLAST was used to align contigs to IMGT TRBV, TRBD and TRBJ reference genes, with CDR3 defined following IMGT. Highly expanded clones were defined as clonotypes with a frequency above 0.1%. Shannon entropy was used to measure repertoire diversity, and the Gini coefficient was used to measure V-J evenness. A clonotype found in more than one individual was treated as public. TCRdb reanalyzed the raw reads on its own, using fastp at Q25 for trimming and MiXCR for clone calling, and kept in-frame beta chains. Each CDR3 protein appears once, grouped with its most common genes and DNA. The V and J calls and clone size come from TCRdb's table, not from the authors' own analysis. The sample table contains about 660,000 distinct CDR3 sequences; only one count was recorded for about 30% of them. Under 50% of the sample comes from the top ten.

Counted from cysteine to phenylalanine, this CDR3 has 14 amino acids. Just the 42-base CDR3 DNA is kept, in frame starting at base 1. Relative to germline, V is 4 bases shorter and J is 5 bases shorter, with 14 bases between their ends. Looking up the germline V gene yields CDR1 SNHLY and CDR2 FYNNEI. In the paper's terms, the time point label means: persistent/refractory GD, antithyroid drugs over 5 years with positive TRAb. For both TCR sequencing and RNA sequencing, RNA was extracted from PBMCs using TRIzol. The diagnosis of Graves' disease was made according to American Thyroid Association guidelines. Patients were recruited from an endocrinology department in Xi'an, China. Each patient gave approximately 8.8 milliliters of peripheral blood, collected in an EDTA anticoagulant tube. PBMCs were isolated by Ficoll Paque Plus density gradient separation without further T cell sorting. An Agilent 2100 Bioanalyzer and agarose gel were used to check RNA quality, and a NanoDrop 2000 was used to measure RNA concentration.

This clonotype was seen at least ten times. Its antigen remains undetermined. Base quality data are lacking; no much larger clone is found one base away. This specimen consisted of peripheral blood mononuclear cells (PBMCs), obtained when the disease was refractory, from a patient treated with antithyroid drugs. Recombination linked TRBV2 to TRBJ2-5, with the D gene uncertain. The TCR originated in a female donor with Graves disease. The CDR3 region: CASSVGSVVETQYF. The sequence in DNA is TGTGCCAGCAGTGTGGGGTCGGTGGTGGAGACCCAGTACTTC.